The entry below gives a single T cell receptor beta chain sequence along with its context. Its antigen is not known. The data originate from a study of graft-versus-host responses after intestinal transplantation. Study overall: Transplant recipients had multivisceral, liver-intestinal, or isolated intestinal grafts. All of the recipients had induction that used anti-thymocyte globulin, then tacrolimus and steroids for two to three years.

Study-level results: The recipient marrow held GvH clones, and some of them showed up first in ileum or blood.

TCRdb keeps only in-frame clones here, not all; method: immunoSEQ multiplex PCR. The table includes 77,000 or so clones, around 93% detected once. The sample here was PBMCs, taken 98 days after intestinal transplantation. The TCR originated in a human patient who received an intestinal transplant, so some T cells may come from the graft donor.

Here the CDR3 DNA reads TGTGCCATCAGTGACGGGACACCGAATGAGCAGTTCTTC. The encoded protein is CAISDGTPNEQFF. The rearrangement links TRBV10-3 to TRBJ2-1; D is possibly TRBD1 (6 bases). The CDR3 covers 13 residues. Germline V gives CDR1 ENHRY, CDR2 SYGVKD. V lost 3 bases, J lost 7 bases, and 10 bases lay in between.